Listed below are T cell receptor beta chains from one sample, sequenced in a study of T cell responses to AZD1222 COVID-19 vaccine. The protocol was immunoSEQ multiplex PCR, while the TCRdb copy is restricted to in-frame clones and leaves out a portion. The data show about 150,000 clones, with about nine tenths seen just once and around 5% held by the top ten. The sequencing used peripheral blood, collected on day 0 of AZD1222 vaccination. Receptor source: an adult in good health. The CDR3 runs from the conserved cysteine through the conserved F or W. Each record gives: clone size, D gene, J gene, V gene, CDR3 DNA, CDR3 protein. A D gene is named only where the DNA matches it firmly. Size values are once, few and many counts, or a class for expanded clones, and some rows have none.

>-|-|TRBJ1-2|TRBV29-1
TGCAGCGTCCCGGCACTTCTTAGGACAGCTGTCTATGGCTACACCTTC
CSVPALLRTAVYGYTF
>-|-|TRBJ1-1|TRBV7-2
TGTGCCAGCAGCTTAGCGAGCGGGAACACTGAAGCTTTCTTT
CASSLASGNTEAFF
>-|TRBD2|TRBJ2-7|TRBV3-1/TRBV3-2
TGTGCCAGCAGCCCCACTAGCGGGAATCCGCGAGAGCAGTACTTC
CASSPTSGNPREQYF
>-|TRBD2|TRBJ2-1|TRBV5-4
TGTGCCAGCAGCCTCGGGACTAGCGGGAGAAGGTCCTACAATGAGCAGTTCTTC
CASSLGTSGRRSYNEQFF
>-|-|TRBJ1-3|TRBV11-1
TGTGCCAGCAGACAGGCACTCTCTGGAAACACCATATATTTT
CASRQALSGNTIYF
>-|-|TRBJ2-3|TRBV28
TGTGCCAGCAGTTTAGGCGGGGGCGCCGGCACAGATACGCAGTATTTT
CASSLGGGAGTDTQYF
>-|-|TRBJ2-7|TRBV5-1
TGCGCCAGCAGCTCCATTGGGGGACTTTCCTACGAGCAGTACTTC
CASSSIGGLSYEQYF
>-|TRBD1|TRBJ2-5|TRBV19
TGTGCCAGTACCTTGACAGGGGGGTACCAAGAGACCCAGTACTTC
CASTLTGGYQETQYF
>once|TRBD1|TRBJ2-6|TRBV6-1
TGTGCCAGCAGTGTCCAGGGGGCCTATTTCTCTGGGGCCAACGTCCTGACTTTC
CASSVQGAYFSGANVLTF
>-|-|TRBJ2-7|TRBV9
TGTGCCAGCAGCGTAATTCAGTCGTCCTACGAGCAGTACTTC
CASSVIQSSYEQYF
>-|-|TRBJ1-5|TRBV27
TGTGCCAGCAGTTTTTTAAGGGATAGCAATCAGCCCCAGCATTTT
CASSFLRDSNQPQHF
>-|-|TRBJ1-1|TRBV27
TGTGCCAGCAGTTTATTCCTAGGGGGGAACACTGAAGCTTTCTTT
CASSLFLGGNTEAFF
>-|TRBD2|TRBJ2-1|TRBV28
TGTGCCAGCGTAGAAGCGGGAGAAGCGGGGAATGAGCAGTTCTTC
CASVEAGEAGNEQFF
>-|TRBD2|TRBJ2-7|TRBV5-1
TGCGCCAGCAGCTTGTTACTAGCGGGACTTCAAGAGCAGTACTTC
CASSLLLAGLQEQYF
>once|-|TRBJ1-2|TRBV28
TGTGCCAGCAGTTTACCGACAGTTGCGATAAACACCTTC
CASSLPTVAINTF
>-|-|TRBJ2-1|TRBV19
TGTGCCAGTAGTAATCGTATAAATGAGCAGTTCTTC
CASSNRINEQFF
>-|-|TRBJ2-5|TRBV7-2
TGTGCCAGCAGTTTGTTCGTGGGAGAGACCCAGTACTTC
CASSLFVGETQYF
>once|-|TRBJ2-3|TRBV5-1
TGCGCCAGCAGCTTGGGCAGCCTTCCGGGCACAGATACGCAGTATTTT
CASSLGSLPGTDTQYF
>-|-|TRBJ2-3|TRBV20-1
TGCAGTGCTAGTTTTACCGGGACCGGAGATACGCAGTATTTT
CSASFTGTGDTQYF
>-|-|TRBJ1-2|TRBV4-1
TGCGCCAGCAGCCAACTGACATCTAACTATGGCTACACCTTC
CASSQLTSNYGYTF
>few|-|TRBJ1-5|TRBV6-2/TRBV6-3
TGTGCCAGCAGTTACACCGGTTCCCATCAGCCCCAGCATTTT
CASSYTGSHQPQHF
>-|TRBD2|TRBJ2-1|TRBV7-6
TGTGCCAGCAGCTTAGGCGGCGGGAGGTCCAATGAGCAGTTCTTC
CASSLGGGRSNEQFF
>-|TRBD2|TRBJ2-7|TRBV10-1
TGCGCCAGCAGTACCGGGACTAGCACTTACGAGCAGTACTTC
CASSTGTSTYEQYF
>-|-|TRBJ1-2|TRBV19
TGTGCCACCCATGGGGGCAGAGGCTACACCTTC
CATHGGRGYTF
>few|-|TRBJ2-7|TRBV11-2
TGTGCCAGCAGCTTCAACTACGACAGCTACGAGCAGTACTTC
CASSFNYDSYEQYF
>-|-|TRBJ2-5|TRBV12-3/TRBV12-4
TGTGCCAGCAGTTTGTTTGGCGGTGAGACCCAGTACTTC
CASSLFGGETQYF
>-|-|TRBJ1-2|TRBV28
TGTGCCAGCAGTACCCCGGGACGTCTACATGGCTACACCTTC
CASSTPGRLHGYTF
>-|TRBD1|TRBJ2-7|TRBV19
TGTGCCAGTAGTCCAGGGACAGGGGGCGAATCTTTCCAGTACTTC
CASSPGTGGESFQYF
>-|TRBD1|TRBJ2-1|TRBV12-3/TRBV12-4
TGTGCCAGCAGCTCCCAGGAAGGGACAGGGCAGTTCTTC
CASSSQEGTGQFF
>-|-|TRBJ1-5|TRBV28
TGTGCCAGCAGCCTATTAGGGGAGGGCAATCAGCCCCAGCATTTT
CASSLLGEGNQPQHF
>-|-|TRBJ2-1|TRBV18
TGTGCCAGCTCACCCCTCGGCGGGGACTCCTACAATGAGCAGTTCTTC
CASSPLGGDSYNEQFF
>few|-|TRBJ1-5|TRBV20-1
TGCAGTGCTAGTAGGGGCAGGGTAAATCAGCCCCAGCATTTT
CSASRGRVNQPQHF
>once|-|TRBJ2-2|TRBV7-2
TGTGCCAGCAGCTACCGACAGGTTATGGCCGGGGAGCTGTTTTTT
CASSYRQVMAGELFF
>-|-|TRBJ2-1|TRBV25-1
TGTGCCAGCCAAGGGAGCTCCTACAATGAGCAGTTCTTC
CASQGSSYNEQFF
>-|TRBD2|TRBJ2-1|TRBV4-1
TGCGCCAGCAGCCAAGATTCGACTAGCGGGAGGGTCGATGAGCAGTTCTTC
CASSQDSTSGRVDEQFF
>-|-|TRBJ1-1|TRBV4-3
TGCGCCAGCAGCCCGACCGGCAGGGGCACGAACACTGAAGCTTTCTTT
CASSPTGRGTNTEAFF
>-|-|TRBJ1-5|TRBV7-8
TGTGCCAGCAGCTTAGTCGTCGGGGGAAATCAGCCCCAGCATTTT
CASSLVVGGNQPQHF
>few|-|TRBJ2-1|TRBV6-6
TGTGCCAGCAGTCCCCCCCGGGGCCACAATGAGCAGTTCTTC
CASSPPRGHNEQFF
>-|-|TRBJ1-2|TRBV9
TGTGCCAGCAGCGTAGTCAGAGACACCAACTATGGCTACACCTTC
CASSVVRDTNYGYTF
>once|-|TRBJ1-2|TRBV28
TGTGCCAGCAGACGATCTAACTATGGCTACACCTTC
CASRRSNYGYTF
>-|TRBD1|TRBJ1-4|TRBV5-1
TGCGCCAGCAGCTCGGGACAGGGAACGACAACTAATGAAAAACTGTTTTTT
CASSSGQGTTTNEKLFF
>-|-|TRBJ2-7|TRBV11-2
TGTGCCAGCAGCGTAAGTAGCTCCCACGAGCAGTACTTC
CASSVSSSHEQYF
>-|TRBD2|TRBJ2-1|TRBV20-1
TGCAGTGCTAGTAATCCTAGCGGAAACAATGAGCAGTTCTTC
CSASNPSGNNEQFF
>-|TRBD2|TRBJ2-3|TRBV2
TGTGCCAGCAGTGAATGGTCTGGCCGCACGGGGGGTACGCAGTATTTT
CASSEWSGRTGGTQYF
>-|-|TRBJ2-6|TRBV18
TGTGCCAGCTCACCACCGCGGGACAGAGCCTCTGGGGCCAACGTCCTGACTTTC
CASSPPRDRASGANVLTF